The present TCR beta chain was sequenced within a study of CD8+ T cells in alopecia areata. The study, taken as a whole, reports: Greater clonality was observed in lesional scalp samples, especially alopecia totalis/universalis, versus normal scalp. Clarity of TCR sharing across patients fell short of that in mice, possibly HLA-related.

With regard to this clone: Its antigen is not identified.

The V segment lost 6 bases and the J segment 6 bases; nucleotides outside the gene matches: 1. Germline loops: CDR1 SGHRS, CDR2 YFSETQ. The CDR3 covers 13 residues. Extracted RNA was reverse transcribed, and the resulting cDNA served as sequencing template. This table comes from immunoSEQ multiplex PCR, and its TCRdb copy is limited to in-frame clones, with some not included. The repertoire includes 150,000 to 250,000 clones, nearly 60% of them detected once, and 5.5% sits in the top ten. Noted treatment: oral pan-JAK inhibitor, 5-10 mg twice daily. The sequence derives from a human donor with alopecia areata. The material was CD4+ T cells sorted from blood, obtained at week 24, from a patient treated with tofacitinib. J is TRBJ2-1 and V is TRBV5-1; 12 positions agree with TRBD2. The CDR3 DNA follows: TGCGCCAGCACACTAGCGGGAGGCAATGAGCAGTTCTTC. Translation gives CASTLAGGNEQFF.